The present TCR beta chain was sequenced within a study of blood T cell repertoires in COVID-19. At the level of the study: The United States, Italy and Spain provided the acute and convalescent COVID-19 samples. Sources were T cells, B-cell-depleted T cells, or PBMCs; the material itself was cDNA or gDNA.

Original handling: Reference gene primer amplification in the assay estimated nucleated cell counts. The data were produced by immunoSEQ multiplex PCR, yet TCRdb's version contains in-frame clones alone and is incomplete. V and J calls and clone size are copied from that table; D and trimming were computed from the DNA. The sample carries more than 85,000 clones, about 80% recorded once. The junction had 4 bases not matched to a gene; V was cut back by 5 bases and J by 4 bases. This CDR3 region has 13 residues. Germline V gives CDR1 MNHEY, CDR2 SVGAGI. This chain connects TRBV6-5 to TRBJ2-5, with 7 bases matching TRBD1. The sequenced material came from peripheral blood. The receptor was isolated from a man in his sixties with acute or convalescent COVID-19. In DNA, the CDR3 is TGTGCCAGCAGTAGGCCAGGGGGAGAGACCCAGTACTTC. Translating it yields CASSRPGGETQYF.